This T cell receptor (beta chain) was profiled in a study of blood T cell repertoires in COVID-19. Background on the study: Acute and convalescent COVID-19 samples came from the United States, Italy and Spain. In each case, the material was cDNA or gDNA derived from T cells, B-cell-depleted T cells, or PBMCs.

Data came from immunoSEQ multiplex PCR; TCRdb stores just in-frame clones and leaves some out. The data show some 200,000 clones, with 70% to 85% seen just once and roughly 1.4% held by the top ten. V was pared by 5 bases and J by 3 bases, with 5 bases of the junction left unmatched. Per the germline V gene, CDR1 is LNHDA and CDR2 is SQIVND (reference sequence). CDR3 size: 15 residues. The receptor comes from a woman in her thirties or forties who had recovered from COVID-19. The chain carries TRBV19 and TRBJ1-5; 9 nucleotides match TRBD1. The specimen was peripheral blood. The CDR3 here is CASSFDRGNNQPQHF. CDR3 DNA sequence: TGTGCCAGTAGTTTCGACAGGGGGAACAATCAGCCCCAGCATTTT.